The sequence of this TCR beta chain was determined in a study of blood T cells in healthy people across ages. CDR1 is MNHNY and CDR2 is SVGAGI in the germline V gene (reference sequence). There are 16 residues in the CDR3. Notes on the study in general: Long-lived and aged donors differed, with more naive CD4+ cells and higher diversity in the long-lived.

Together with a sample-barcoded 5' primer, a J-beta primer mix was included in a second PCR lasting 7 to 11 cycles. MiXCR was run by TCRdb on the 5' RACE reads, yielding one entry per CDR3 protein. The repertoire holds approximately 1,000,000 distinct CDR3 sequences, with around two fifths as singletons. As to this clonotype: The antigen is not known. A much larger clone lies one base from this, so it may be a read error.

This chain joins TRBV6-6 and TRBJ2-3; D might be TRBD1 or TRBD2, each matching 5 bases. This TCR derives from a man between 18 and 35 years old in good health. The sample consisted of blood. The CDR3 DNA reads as TGTGCCAGCAGTTACTCGACCGGGGCCCTCACAGATACGCGGTATTTT. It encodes CASSYSTGALTDTRYF.